These 19 T cell receptor beta chains were all obtained from the same sample, sequenced in a study of T cells expressing NK-cell markers. TCRdb re-called the 5' RACE reads and catalogs CDR3 proteins one per entry, DNA excluded. The sample table includes 550,000 to 600,000 distinct CDR3 sequences. Material: blood T cells: a sorted CD56 or NKG2C T cell subset, CD4+ or CD8+ T cells, or bulk PBMC T cells (not recorded which). These receptors were collected from a man younger than 30 in good health.

This chain links TRBV18 with TRBJ2-5; the TRBD2 assignment by TCRdb is unverifiable without DNA. Germline lookup yields CDR1 KGHSH and CDR2 LQKENI. The CDR3 length is 14 residues. CDR3 amino acids: CASSPREGRETQYF.

The chain joins TRBV30 to TRBJ2-1; TCRdb returns TRBD2, unconfirmable since there is no DNA. This CDR3 spans 12 amino acids. Germline lookup yields CDR1 GTSNPN and CDR2 SVGIG (reference sequence). The CDR3 reads CAWGGLRHGQFF. Supplemented by reference TRBV30 and TRBJ2-1, the full variable domain reads SQTIHQWPATLVQPVGSPLSLECTVEGTSNPNLYWYRQAAGRGLQLLFYSVGIGQISSEVPQNLSASRPQDRQFILSSKKLLLSDSGFYLCAWGGLRHGQFFGPGTRLTVL.

V is TRBV7-6 and J is TRBJ2-1. The CDR3 is 15 residues long. Germline V gene data show CDR1 as SGHVS and CDR2 as FNYEAQ. Here the CDR3 reads CASSLARISYNEQFF.

CDR3 sequence: CASSSAPGSQETQYF. The rearrangement links TRBV28 to TRBJ2-5; the D gene TCRdb calls, TRBD2, cannot be checked with no DNA. The CDR3 is made up of 15 amino acids. The germline CDR1 and CDR2 sequences are MDHEN and SYDVKM. The whole variable domain, filled in from reference TRBV28 and TRBJ2-5, reads DVKVTQSSRYLVKRTGEKVFLECVQDMDHENMFWYRQDPGLGLRLIYFSYDVKMKEKGDIPEGYSVSREKKERFSLILESASTNQTSMYLCASSSAPGSQETQYFGPGTRLLVL.

V and J are TRBV29-1 and TRBJ2-3; the D call from TCRdb, TRBD1, cannot be confirmed without DNA. Germline V gives CDR1 SQVTM, CDR2 ANQGSEA. This CDR3 is built from 15 residues. The CDR3 reads CSVGGTHGGTDTQYF.

The chain uses TRBV7-9 and TRBJ2-3; TCRdb calls TRBD1, which cannot be checked without DNA. In germline, CDR1 is SEHNR, CDR2 FQNEAQ (reference sequence). This CDR3 is built from 15 residues. This CDR3 reads CASSPGTGKRDTQYF.

The chain joins TRBV11-3 to TRBJ2-1; TCRdb calls TRBD1, which cannot be checked without DNA. The CDR3 covers 15 residues. The germline gives CDR1 SGHNT, CDR2 YENEEA. CDR3 in amino acids: CASSSDRGQYNEQFF.

V usage is TRBV7-9 and J usage is TRBJ2-7; the D gene TCRdb calls, TRBD1, cannot be checked with no DNA. CDR3 length equals 14 residues. Per germline, CDR1 SEHNR and CDR2 FQNEAQ (reference sequence). The CDR3 protein is CASSPQRQSDEQYF.

The V gene is TRBV12-3 or TRBV12-4, the J gene TRBJ2-2; TCRdb's D call of TRBD2 is untestable without DNA. The CDR3 has 15 amino acids. Here the CDR3 reads CASSSGTSGSRELFF.

This rearrangement joins TRBV14 to TRBJ2-5; there is no DNA to check the TCRdb D call of TRBD1. In germline, CDR1 is SGHDN, CDR2 FVKESK. CDR3 length: 16 residues. The CDR3 loop reads CASSQDSGARQETQYF.

The rearrangement joins TRBV2 to TRBJ2-4; absent DNA, TCRdb's TRBD1 call cannot be checked. Germline V CDR1 and CDR2: SNHLY, FYNNEI. The CDR3 is made up of 15 amino acids. The chain's CDR3 is CASRGDRGGPNIQYF.

The J gene is TRBJ2-1, the V gene TRBV20-1; TCRdb designates TRBD1, a call that cannot be tested without DNA. This CDR3 contains 14 residues. The germline V gene encodes CDR1 DFQATT and CDR2 SNEGSKA (reference sequence). CDR3 region: CSASGGGGRNEQFF.

The chain has TRBV20-1 and TRBJ2-5; TCRdb gives TRBD1 as the D gene, but with no DNA this cannot be confirmed. This CDR3 has 14 amino acids. Germline CDR1 DFQATT, CDR2 SNEGSKA (reference sequence). The CDR3 sequence: CSARRDREKETQYF.

This chain links TRBV6-9 with TRBJ1-5; TCRdb reports TRBD1, a call that lacks DNA to check it against. Germline V gene data show CDR1 as MNHGY and CDR2 as SVAAGI. CDR3 size: 17 residues. The CDR3: CASSYSQPDRVGQPQHF.

V and J are TRBV7-6 and TRBJ1-2; TCRdb selects TRBD1, and the lack of DNA leaves this call unchecked. There are 16 residues in the CDR3. Germline values: CDR1 SGHVS, CDR2 FNYEAQ. CDR3 residues: CASSPNPGQGARGYTF.

V usage is TRBV4-3 and J usage is TRBJ1-4. The CDR3 is 13 residues long. Germline V lookup: CDR1 LGHNA, CDR2 YSLEER. The CDR3 protein is CASSQGPGGKLFF.

V gene TRBV7-2 combines with J gene TRBJ2-7; without DNA, the TCRdb call of TRBD1 cannot be checked. The CDR3 has 13 residues. Germline lookup yields CDR1 SGHTA and CDR2 FQGNSA. The chain's CDR3 is CAGSPGATYEQYF.

The V and J genes are TRBV5-6 and TRBJ2-3; TCRdb names TRBD1, which stays unverified in the absence of DNA. The CDR3 is made up of 15 amino acids. Germline CDR1 and CDR2: SGHDT and YYEEEE. This CDR3 is CASSNRGLITDTQYF. Complete variable domain (other parts from reference TRBV5-6 and TRBJ2-3): DAGVTQSPTHLIKTRGQQVTLRCSPKSGHDTVSWYQQALGQGPQFIFQYYEEEERQRGNFPDRFSGHQFPNYSSELNVNALLLGDSALYLCASSNRGLITDTQYFGPGTRLTVL.

The gene calls are TRBV29-1 and TRBJ2-3. CDR3 length: 13 residues. Germline values: CDR1 SQVTM, CDR2 ANQGSEA. CDR3 in amino acids: CSVVGQYTDTQYF.